This T cell receptor (beta chain) stems from a study of T cell repertoires in cytomegalovirus infection. Study information: Newly reported HLA-C-restricted and thoroughly characterized HLA-B-restricted CMV epitopes were employed. Matching HLA type, along with CMV infection, was indicated by public TCR beta signatures.

This clonotype has ten or more counts. Its antigen is as yet unknown. Study results and caveats: Individuals carrying CMV plus the relevant HLA were identified by cumulative frequency of public TCR beta families. HLA-C-restricted CMV-specific TCR beta clonotypes were dominant in the ex vivo response.

TCRdb reprocessed the reads with MiXCR, giving one entry per CDR3 protein. The sample shows approximately 730,000 distinct CDR3 sequences, roughly 28% of them seen only once. Germline V lookup: CDR1 LNHDA, CDR2 SQIVND (reference sequence). V lost 5 bases to trimming and J lost 4 bases, with 17 bases between them. The CDR3 length is 15 residues. J is TRBJ1-2 and V is TRBV19; D gene uncertain. The material was cultured CD8+ T cells from PBMCs, obtained from culture after CMV antigen stimulation. The source is a human donor in good health (CMV status not recorded). Some clones in this sample may be carry-over from other donors' samples. This CDR3 reads CASSAGGGIGYGYTF. CDR3 nucleotide sequence: TGTGCCAGTAGTGCCGGCGGAGGGATCGGCTATGGCTACACCTTC.